A single sample is the source of the 31 T cell receptor beta chains below, sequenced in a study of T cell responses to AZD1222 COVID-19 vaccine. Sequenced by immunoSEQ multiplex PCR; TCRdb stores in-frame clones only, minus some. The top ten hold approximately 1.2% of the sample, which has 100,000 to 150,000 clones, around nine tenths seen once. This specimen consisted of peripheral blood, obtained 28 days after the second AZD1222 dose. The receptors were gathered from an adult who received the AZD1222 COVID-19 vaccine.

The V and J genes are TRBV27 and TRBJ2-7; 13 bases map to TRBD2. The CDR3 sequence is 17 residues long. CDR1 is MNHEY and CDR2 is SMNVEV in the germline V gene (reference sequence). V shed 5 bases and J 7 bases; nucleotides not matched to a gene: 14. In DNA form, the CDR3 reads TGTGCCAGCAGTACCACAACCCGGACTAGCGGGAGAGGTGAGCAGTACTTC. Protein sequence: CASSTTTRTSGRGEQYF.

The V gene is TRBV7-2, the J gene TRBJ2-4; 12 nucleotides agree with TRBD2. Germline CDR1 reads SGHTA; CDR2 reads FQGNSA. The CDR3 spans 16 residues. V lost 5 bases, J lost 4 bases, and 6 bases stayed unmatched. CDR3 bases: TGTGCCAGCAGCCAGACTAGCGGGAGCTCAAAAAACATTCAGTACTTC. Protein: CASSQTSGSSKNIQYF.

The chain combines TRBV19 with TRBJ1-5, with TRBD1 matching over 7 bases. This CDR3 spans 14 amino acids. The ends lost 6 bases at V and 4 bases at J; junction bases unmatched: 6. Germline values: CDR1 LNHDA, CDR2 SQIVND (reference sequence). Here the CDR3 DNA reads TGTGCCAGTAGGGTCCAGGGGGGAAATCAGCCCCAGCATTTT. This translates into CASRVQGGNQPQHF.

The chain uses TRBV3-1 (or the pseudogene TRBV3-2) and TRBJ1-2; D ambiguous. The germline V gene encodes CDR1 LGHDT and CDR2 YNNKEL (reference sequence). Trimming removed 0 bases at V and 3 bases at J, with 20 bases between. This CDR3 is 18 amino acids long. CDR3 residues: CASSQDLLSRREDYGYTF. The CDR3, as DNA: TGTGCCAGCAGCCAAGACCTCCTCTCACGGAGGGAGGACTATGGCTACACCTTC.

The gene calls are TRBV11-2 and TRBJ1-2; 8 bases map to TRBD1. CDR1 and CDR2 (germline): SGHAT, FQNNGV. The CDR3 spans 15 residues. The junction had 5 bases not matched to a gene; V was cut back by 1 base and J by 4 bases. CDR3 nucleotide sequence: TGTGCCAGCAGCTTAGGGGGACAGGCACTCTATGGCTACACCTTC. Translation: CASSLGGQALYGYTF.

The chain recombines TRBV27 with TRBJ1-2; 8 bases are a match to TRBD1. J lost 4 bases, V lost 5 bases, and 6 bases had no gene match. Germline-derived CDR1 and CDR2 are MNHEY and SMNVEV (reference sequence). The CDR3 has 14 residues. The CDR3 DNA reads as TGTGCCAGCAGTCCGGACAGGGTAACCTATGGCTACACCTTC. Its protein product is CASSPDRVTYGYTF.

V usage is TRBV29-1 and J usage is TRBJ2-5; D unclear. Germline V CDR1 and CDR2: SQVTM, ANQGSEA. Trimming removed 1 base at V and 1 base at J, with 7 bases between. The length of the CDR3 is 13 residues. The CDR3 here is CSVEGTVQETQYF. The CDR3 nucleotides read TGCAGCGTTGAAGGGACGGTCCAAGAGACCCAGTACTTC.

This CDR3 is CASRGVPTGELFF. The CDR3 DNA reads as TGTGCCAGCAGAGGGGTCCCGACCGGGGAGCTGTTTTTT. This rearrangement joins TRBV28 to TRBJ2-2; D possibly corresponds to TRBD1 (5 bases). Germline V CDR1 and CDR2: MDHEN, SYDVKM. With 6 bases removed from V and 5 bases from J, the gap between germline ends came to 10 bases. This CDR3 has 13 amino acids.

The gene calls are TRBV4-1 and TRBJ2-3; D might be TRBD2 (7 bases). CDR1 and CDR2 (germline): MGHRA, YSYEKL. The CDR3 totals 19 residues. V lost 6 bases and J lost 2, with 27 bases in between. The CDR3 is CASSLRGERGGRNTDTQYF. The CDR3 coding sequence is TGCGCCAGCAGTCTCCGGGGGGAGCGCGGGGGCCGAAACACAGATACGCAGTATTTT.

CDR3 loop: CASSSDRDWPYEQYF. The CDR3 DNA reads as TGTGCCAGCAGCTCTGACAGGGATTGGCCATACGAGCAGTACTTC. The gene calls are TRBV6-2 or TRBV6-3 and TRBJ2-7; 7 nucleotides agree with TRBD1. V shed 6 bases, J shed 4 bases, and the junction held 12 bases outside the gene matches. CDR3 length: 15 residues. Germline V lookup: CDR1 MNHEY, CDR2 SVGEGT.

The CDR3 sequence is CASSGTRYEQYF. The CDR3 bases are TGTGCCAGCAGCGGGACTCGGTACGAGCAGTACTTC. V and J are TRBV6-5 and TRBJ2-7, with D maybe TRBD2 (6 bases). CDR3 length: 12 residues. With 6 bases removed from V and 4 bases from J, the gap between germline ends came to 10 bases. Germline values: CDR1 MNHEY, CDR2 SVGAGI.

The chain combines TRBV28 with TRBJ1-1; D ambiguous. The CDR3 runs to 15 residues. The germline V gene encodes CDR1 MDHEN and CDR2 SYDVKM. V lost 2 bases and J 3 bases, leaving 13 bases between the germline ends. As DNA, the CDR3 is TGTGCCAGCAGTTTAACTTCAGGACCTTACACTGAAGCTTTCTTT. It yields the protein CASSLTSGPYTEAFF.

This clone was detected once. This chain joins TRBV28 and TRBJ2-7; 8 positions agree with TRBD2. The CDR3 consists of 16 residues. The germline V gene encodes CDR1 MDHEN and CDR2 SYDVKM. The junction had 11 bases not matched to a gene; V was cut back by 6 bases and J by 1 base. CDR3 loop: CASSPPLSGRSYEQYF. Written as DNA, the CDR3 is TGTGCCAGCAGCCCACCCCTGAGCGGGAGATCCTACGAGCAGTACTTC.

The chain recombines TRBV7-6 with TRBJ2-3; 14 positions agree with TRBD2. The CDR3 runs 20 residues. Germline V gene lookup returns CDR1 SGHVS and CDR2 FNYEAQ. The trim removed 3 bases at V and 0 bases at J, leaving 11 bases unmatched. The CDR3 DNA follows: TGTGCCAGCAGCTTCCGAGCCGGGACTAGCGGGGGTGCTAGCACAGATACGCAGTATTTT. Translated, it gives CASSFRAGTSGGASTDTQYF.

This clone was found once. This chain connects TRBV12-3 or TRBV12-4 to TRBJ1-2, with D possibly matching TRBD1 (5 bases). This CDR3 contains 13 residues. Between the trimmed V and J ends, which lost 6 bases and 8 bases, there was a span of 16 bases. The CDR3 spells CASRTDKVKGYTF. The CDR3 DNA follows: TGTGCCAGCAGGACGGACAAGGTCAAAGGCTACACCTTC.

In its sample, this clone was seen once. The CDR3 DNA follows: TGTGCCAGCAGCCCCCTCTGGGGAGGCGGTGAAAAACTGTTTTTT. Residues: CASSPLWGGGEKLFF. The chain carries TRBV11-2 and TRBJ1-4; D remains unclear. Between the trimmed V and J ends, which lost 5 bases and 7 bases, there was a span of 17 bases. The CDR3 runs 15 residues. Germline V lookup: CDR1 SGHAT, CDR2 FQNNGV.

The chain recombines TRBV7-9 with TRBJ1-1; D gene unclear. The CDR3 is made up of 14 amino acids. Germline loops: CDR1 SEHNR, CDR2 FQNEAQ (reference sequence). V was cut by 1 base and J by 2 bases, with 8 bases left in between. CDR3 amino acids: CASSLEAANTEAFF. The DNA for the CDR3 is TGTGCCAGCAGCTTAGAGGCAGCTAACACTGAAGCTTTCTTT.

The chain recombines TRBV28 with TRBJ1-5, with TRBD1 identical over 8 bases. V gave up 6 bases and J gave up 1 base; unmatched junction bases: 2. CDR3 length equals 14 residues. Germline lookup yields CDR1 MDHEN and CDR2 SYDVKM. The CDR3 loop reads CASSRDRSNQPQHF. For the CDR3, the DNA is TGTGCCAGCAGCCGGGACAGGAGCAATCAGCCCCAGCATTTT.

The chain couples TRBV2 to TRBJ2-7; TRBD1 matches at 9 bases. Germline CDR1 SNHLY, CDR2 FYNNEI. CDR3 size: 15 residues. J gave up 5 bases and V 5 bases, and 10 bases lay outside the gene matches. CDR3: CASSPSGTGFDEQYF. The DNA of the CDR3 is TGTGCCAGCAGTCCGTCCGGGACAGGGTTTGACGAGCAGTACTTC.

The chain uses TRBV19 and TRBJ2-1; 12 positions match TRBD2. The germline gives CDR1 LNHDA, CDR2 SQIVND (reference sequence). The CDR3 has 14 amino acids. V trimming: 4 bases; J trimming: 8 bases; junction bases outside the gene matches: 3. The CDR3 nucleotides are TGTGCCAGTAGTAGCCCTAGCGGGAGGGATGAGCAGTTCTTC. Residues: CASSSPSGRDEQFF.

This chain joins TRBV27 and TRBJ2-7, with 8 bases aligning to TRBD1. The CDR3 covers 16 residues. Unmatched junction bases numbered 12, after V lost 6 bases and J lost 2 bases. Germline V gene data show CDR1 as MNHEY and CDR2 as SMNVEV (reference sequence). This CDR3 is CASSRSSGTGTYEQYF. The CDR3 DNA reads TGTGCCAGCAGCCGATCGTCCGGGACAGGCACCTACGAGCAGTACTTC.

This chain joins TRBV7-9 and TRBJ1-6; D not resolved. The CDR3 runs to 13 residues. The germline V gene encodes CDR1 SEHNR and CDR2 FQNEAQ (reference sequence). V was cut by 0 bases and J by 7 bases, with 4 bases left in between. The CDR3 here is CASSLATNSPLHF. The CDR3 DNA reads as TGTGCCAGCAGCTTAGCTACGAATTCACCCCTCCACTTT.

This clone came up once. The chain recombines TRBV2 with TRBJ1-5; TRBD1 is a possible D gene (6 bases). Germline V gene sequence: CDR1 SNHLY, CDR2 FYNNEI. The CDR3 is made up of 12 amino acids. The V end was cut by 8 bases, the J end by 4 bases, with 9 bases between. The CDR3 loop reads CASHRDNQPQHF. As DNA, the CDR3 is TGTGCCAGCCACAGGGATAATCAGCCCCAGCATTTT. Supplemented by reference TRBV2 and TRBJ1-5, the full variable domain reads EPEVTQTPSHQVTQMGQEVILRCVPISNHLYFYWYRQILGQKVEFLVSFYNNEISEKSEIFDDQFSVERPDGSNFTLKIRSTKLEDSAMYFCASHRDNQPQHFGDGTRLSIL.

V is TRBV10-3 and J is TRBJ2-1; a weak D match, TRBD1 (6 bases). Germline CDR1 ENHRY, CDR2 SYGVKD. Trimming removed 7 bases at V and 6 bases at J, with 13 bases between. The CDR3 covers 13 residues. DNA of the CDR3: TGTGCCATCAATACTCAGGGGTCCAATGAGCAGTTCTTC. Translated, it gives CAINTQGSNEQFF.

The chain carries TRBV7-8 and TRBJ2-7, with 8 nucleotides matching TRBD1. J gave up 4 bases and V 3 bases, and 2 bases lay outside the gene matches. Germline V lookup: CDR1 SGHVS, CDR2 FQNEAQ. This CDR3 comprises 13 residues. CDR3 amino acids: CASSFRGRYEQYF. For the CDR3, the DNA is TGTGCCAGCAGCTTCAGGGGGCGGTACGAGCAGTACTTC.

V is TRBV6-4 and J is TRBJ2-2; D uncertain. Germline V gene data show CDR1 as MRHNA and CDR2 as SNTAGT. Trimming left V 3 bases short and J 6 bases short, with 11 bases between. The CDR3 length is 14 residues. CDR3 sequence (DNA): TGTGCCAGCAGTGAGCCTGGAGTGGCCGGGGAGCTGTTTTTT. This translates into CASSEPGVAGELFF.

This CDR3 reads CAWTSGGFGEQYF. The CDR3 region has the DNA TGTGCCTGGACTAGCGGGGGGTTTGGCGAGCAGTACTTC. The V call is TRBV30, the J call TRBJ2-7, with 11 bases that match TRBD2. Trimming took 4 bases from V and 6 from J; bases not matched to a gene: 5. Germline lookup yields CDR1 GTSNPN and CDR2 SVGIG (reference sequence). This CDR3 has 13 amino acids. Drawing the rest from reference TRBV30 and TRBJ2-7, the complete variable domain is SQTIHQWPATLVQPVGSPLSLECTVEGTSNPNLYWYRQAAGRGLQLLFYSVGIGQISSEVPQNLSASRPQDRQFILSSKKLLLSDSGFYLCAWTSGGFGEQYFGPGTRLTVT.

This chain joins TRBV21-1 and TRBJ1-1. TRBV21-1 is listed as a pseudogene. This CDR3 has 15 amino acids. CDR3 sequence reads: CASSKGVGGLAEAFF. DNA for the CDR3: TGTGCCAGCAGCAAAGGAGTGGGGGGCCTGGCTGAAGCTTTCTTT.

V and J are TRBV11-2 and TRBJ2-5; D might be TRBD2 (6 bases). V was clipped by 5 bases and J by 1 base, with 8 bases between them. Germline V lookup: CDR1 SGHAT, CDR2 FQNNGV. The CDR3 has 13 residues. The CDR3, as DNA: TGTGCCAGCAGCCAACTAGCCCAAGAGACCCAGTACTTC. Protein: CASSQLAQETQYF.

The chain carries TRBV27 and TRBJ1-4; D gene uncertain. The CDR3 consists of 15 residues. V was cut by 4 bases and J by 5 bases, with 14 bases left in between. In germline, CDR1 is MNHEY, CDR2 SMNVEV (reference sequence). CDR3 protein: CASSSLGGPNEKLFF. For the CDR3, the DNA is TGTGCCAGCAGTTCCTTGGGAGGCCCGAATGAAAAACTGTTTTTT.

The chain carries TRBV5-1 and TRBJ1-1, with D unclear. Germline CDR1 is SGHRS and CDR2 is YFSETQ. Trimming took 4 bases from V and 2 from J, leaving 12 bases between them. The CDR3 contains 14 residues. The CDR3: CASSPGTLNTEAFF. CDR3 coding DNA: TGCGCCAGCAGCCCCGGAACCCTAAACACTGAAGCTTTCTTT.